The 28 T cell receptor beta chains reported below all come from one sample, sequenced in a study of neoadjuvant anti-PD-1 for oral cavity cancer. This table comes from immunoSEQ multiplex PCR, and its TCRdb copy is limited to in-frame clones, with some not included. The sample carries approximately 37,000 clones, about 83% recorded once. Material: PBMCs, obtained before nivolumab (anti-PD-1) treatment. The source is a person aged 35-80 years with oral cavity squamous cell carcinoma.

The chain combines TRBV19 with TRBJ1-4, with D maybe TRBD1 (5 bases). The CDR3 consists of 15 residues. The V gene's germline CDR1 is LNHDA and CDR2 SQIVND (reference sequence). Trimming took 9 bases from V and 4 from J, leaving 18 bases between them. The CDR3 nucleotides are TGTGCCAGCGGGGGGGTCGACGGTATTAATGAAAAACTGTTTTTT. Encoded protein: CASGGVDGINEKLFF.

The CDR3 region is CASSFVGSRGNYGYTF. The CDR3 DNA is TGTGCCAGCAGCTTCGTCGGGTCGAGGGGGAACTATGGCTACACCTTC. The chain links TRBV5-8 to TRBJ1-2; TRBD1 might be the D (6 bases). V shed 2 bases and J shed 2 bases, with 16 bases lying between them. Per the germline V gene, CDR1 is SGHTS and CDR2 is YDEGEE. The CDR3 runs 16 residues.

The genes are TRBV30 and TRBJ2-1; maybe TRBD1 (6 bases). V lost 6 bases and J lost 4, with 16 bases in between. CDR3 length: 14 residues. The V gene's germline CDR1 is GTSNPN and CDR2 SVGIG (reference sequence). Here the CDR3 DNA reads TGTGCCTGTCCTTCGCAGGGGAAATACAATGAGCAGTTCTTC. It codes for CACPSQGKYNEQFF.

The chain is built from TRBV5-6 and TRBJ2-7, with 8 bases fitting TRBD1. This CDR3 has 14 residues. After removal of 4 bases from V and 3 bases from J, the junction contained 6 bases not matched to a gene. CDR1 and CDR2 from the germline V gene are SGHDT and YYEEEE. CDR3 amino acids: CASSRQGMNYEQYF. CDR3 DNA: TGTGCCAGCAGCCGACAGGGGATGAACTACGAGCAGTACTTC.

The chain combines TRBV6-5 with TRBJ1-2, with D tentatively TRBD1 (5 bases). Trimming removed 4 bases at V and 4 bases at J, with 10 bases between. In germline, CDR1 is MNHEY, CDR2 SVGAGI. The CDR3 totals 13 residues. CDR3 loop: CASSFQGIYGYTF. The CDR3 DNA sequence: TGTGCCAGCAGTTTTCAGGGTATCTATGGCTACACCTTC.

The chain couples TRBV7-2 to TRBJ1-5; perhaps TRBD1 as D (5 bases). The germline V gene has CDR1 SGHTA and CDR2 FQGNSA. Trimming removed 5 bases from V and 2 bases from J, with 13 bases in between. The CDR3 is 15 amino acids. The CDR3 nucleotides are TGTGCCAGCAGCACGGGTGACAGCGGCAATCAGCCCCAGCATTTT. Protein: CASSTGDSGNQPQHF.

The V and J genes are TRBV5-1 and TRBJ2-7, with a weak D call TRBD1 (6 bases). CDR3 size: 13 residues. The V and J ends lost 3 bases and 6 bases respectively, with 13 bases between them. CDR1 is SGHRS and CDR2 is YFSETQ in the germline V gene. CDR3 sequence: CASSSHRDGEQYF. The CDR3 nucleotides read TGCGCCAGCAGCTCCCACAGGGATGGCGAGCAGTACTTC.

The chain couples TRBV9 to TRBJ2-1, with D maybe TRBD2 (6 bases). V was trimmed by 0 bases and J by 5 bases, leaving 21 bases between them. This CDR3 is built from 18 residues. Per germline, CDR1 SGDLS and CDR2 YYNGEE. CDR3 nucleotides: TGTGCCAGCAGCGTAGGAGGGAACGTGTGGCGGGGAAACAATGAGCAGTTCTTC. Translated, it gives CASSVGGNVWRGNNEQFF.

This clone was picked up one time. The V gene is TRBV4-1, the J gene TRBJ2-5, with D possibly matching TRBD2 (6 bases). CDR3 length equals 16 residues. Germline V gene lookup returns CDR1 MGHRA and CDR2 YSYEKL. V gave up 7 bases and J gave up 0 bases, with 18 bases separating them. The chain's CDR3 is CASIKEGVTYQETQYF. For the CDR3, the DNA is TGCGCCAGCATCAAGGAGGGAGTGACGTACCAAGAGACCCAGTACTTC.

The chain uses TRBV4-3 and TRBJ2-3; TRBD1 matches 8 bases. V lost 8 bases, J lost 2 bases, and 6 bases stayed unmatched. CDR1 LGHNA and CDR2 YSLEER come from the germline V gene. The CDR3 sequence is 14 residues long. The CDR3, as DNA: TGCGCCAGCTCGACGGGACAGGTCACAGATACGCAGTATTTT. It specifies CASSTGQVTDTQYF.

The rearrangement joins TRBV30 to TRBJ1-1; the D gene is possibly TRBD1 (6 bases). Trimming removed 0 bases from V and 6 bases from J, with 14 bases in between. The CDR3 is 14 amino acids. Germline V lookup: CDR1 GTSNPN, CDR2 SVGIG (reference sequence). CDR3 nucleotide sequence: TGTGCCTGGAGTGTAACAGGGATTTGGGCTGAAGCTTTCTTT. Protein: CAWSVTGIWAEAFF.

The chain employs TRBV6-5 and TRBJ1-1; D remains unclear. In germline, CDR1 is MNHEY, CDR2 SVGAGI. Trimming removed 0 bases at V and 2 bases at J, with 4 bases between. There are 13 residues in the CDR3. CDR3 sequence reads: CASSYSSNTEAFF. The CDR3 region has the DNA TGTGCCAGCAGTTACTCATCCAACACTGAAGCTTTCTTT.

The rearrangement joins TRBV29-1 to TRBJ1-2; 7 nucleotides agree with TRBD1. The junction had 13 bases not matched to a gene; V was cut back by 3 bases and J by 0 bases. The CDR3 extends over 17 amino acids. Germline V lookup: CDR1 SQVTM, CDR2 ANQGSEA. The CDR3 coding sequence is TGCAGCGTTGATTCCCTATTACCGGGACAGTCTAACTATGGCTACACCTTC. Translating gives CSVDSLLPGQSNYGYTF. Together with reference TRBV29-1 and TRBJ1-2, the CDR3 gives the full variable domain: SAVISQKPSRDICQRGTSLTIQCQVDSQVTMMFWYRQQPGQSLTLIATANQGSEATYESGFVIDKFPISRPNLTFSTLTVSNMSPEDSSIYLCSVDSLLPGQSNYGYTFGSGTRLTVV.

This clone was seen a handful of times. The CDR3 here is CASEKDRGGSQPQHF. The CDR3, as DNA: TGTGCCAGCGAAAAGGACAGGGGAGGTAGTCAGCCCCAGCATTTT. This rearrangement joins TRBV2 to TRBJ1-5; 9 bases align to TRBD1. The junction had 11 bases not matched to a gene; V was cut back by 8 bases and J by 6 bases. This CDR3 contains 15 residues. Germline V CDR1 and CDR2: SNHLY, FYNNEI.

CDR3 loop: CAITSQLGGPRTDTQYF. Written as DNA, the CDR3 is TGTGCCATCACCTCCCAATTGGGTGGCCCCCGCACAGATACGCAGTATTTT. The chain carries TRBV10-3 and TRBJ2-3; D call uncertain. CDR1 and CDR2 (germline): ENHRY, SYGVKD. CDR3 length: 17 residues. The V gene lost 7 bases and the J gene lost 1 base, with 21 bases spanning the gap.

The chain has TRBV4-2 and TRBJ1-1; tentative D call: TRBD1 (5 bases). Germline V gives CDR1 LGHNA, CDR2 YNFKEQ. The CDR3 is 16 amino acids. Trimming cost V 0 bases and J 3 bases, with 14 bases left between them. CDR3 in DNA: TGTGCCAGCAGCCAAGATTGGTCGGGGGGATACACTGAAGCTTTCTTT. Translating gives CASSQDWSGGYTEAFF.

This rearrangement joins TRBV28 to TRBJ1-5; maybe TRBD1 (5 bases). Germline CDR1 is MDHEN and CDR2 is SYDVKM. The CDR3 is 13 amino acids. V lost 7 bases and J lost 5, with 12 bases in between. The CDR3 DNA reads as TGTGCCAGCAAGGGGCGGGATTATCAGCCCCAGCATTTT. This codes for CASKGRDYQPQHF. Looking up the rest from reference TRBV28 and TRBJ1-5 gives the full variable domain: DVKVTQSSRYLVKRTGEKVFLECVQDMDHENMFWYRQDPGLGLRLIYFSYDVKMKEKGDIPEGYSVSREKKERFSLILESASTNQTSMYLCASKGRDYQPQHFGDGTRLSIL.

The chain recombines TRBV19 with TRBJ2-4; 7 bases line up with TRBD1. J gave up 6 bases and V 4 bases, and 12 bases lay outside the gene matches. CDR1 is LNHDA, CDR2 SQIVND, per germline (reference sequence). CDR3 size: 16 residues. Written as DNA, the CDR3 is TGTGCCAGTAGTACCCAACAGGGGACCTATCGAAACATTCAGTACTTC. Translated: CASSTQQGTYRNIQYF. The whole variable domain, filled in from reference TRBV19 and TRBJ2-4, reads DGGITQSPKYLFRKEGQNVTLSCEQNLNHDAMYWYRQDPGQGLRLIYYSQIVNDFQKGDIAEGYSVSREKKESFPLTVTSAQKNPTAFYLCASSTQQGTYRNIQYFGAGTRLSVL.

This clone has more than one count but fewer than ten. The chain combines TRBV6-5 with TRBJ2-6; the D is unclear. The CDR3 has 15 residues. V was trimmed by 6 bases and J by 2 bases, leaving 11 bases between them. CDR1 MNHEY and CDR2 SVGAGI come from the germline V gene. DNA of the CDR3: TGTGCCAGCAGCTATTACAGAGCTGGGGCCAACGTCCTGACTTTC. Translating it yields CASSYYRAGANVLTF.

CDR3 residues: CASSLLDNQPQHF. The CDR3 region has the DNA TGTGCCAGTAGCCTATTGGATAATCAGCCCCAGCATTTT. The V gene is TRBV19, the J gene TRBJ1-5; D ambiguous. The V end was cut by 6 bases, the J end by 4 bases, with 10 bases between. Germline assignment: CDR1 LNHDA and CDR2 SQIVND (reference sequence). The CDR3 loop spans 13 amino acids.

The rearrangement joins TRBV5-5 to TRBJ2-1, with D perhaps TRBD1 (5 bases). V gave up 2 bases and J gave up 4 bases, with 16 bases separating them. The CDR3 runs to 16 residues. CDR1 and CDR2 from the germline V gene are SGHKS and YYEKEE (reference sequence). For the CDR3, the DNA is TGTGCCAGCAGCTTATCATTAGGGGTTAGTTACAATGAGCAGTTCTTC. Translation: CASSLSLGVSYNEQFF.

This rearrangement joins TRBV7-3 to TRBJ1-1; the D gene is possibly TRBD1 (5 bases). Germline V CDR1 and CDR2: SGHTA, FQGTGA. The CDR3 is 14 amino acids. V lost 4 bases to trimming and J lost 5 bases, with 14 bases between them. CDR3 sequence: CASSSGQLETEAFF. DNA for the CDR3: TGTGCCAGCAGCTCAGGACAATTGGAAACTGAAGCTTTCTTT.

The chain is built from TRBV30 and TRBJ2-7; TRBD1 matches at 9 bases. Unmatched junction bases numbered 5, after V lost 5 bases and J lost 3 bases. CDR3 length equals 13 residues. Germline V CDR1 and CDR2: GTSNPN, SVGIG (reference sequence). The CDR3 nucleotides read TGTGCCTGGCGTCCGGGACAGGGCTACGAGCAGTACTTC. This codes for CAWRPGQGYEQYF.

This clone was seen a single time. V and J are TRBV13 and TRBJ1-1, with a possible D match to TRBD1 (6 bases). Trimming shortened V by 5 bases and J by 4 bases, and 11 bases separated the two germline ends. Germline CDR1 PRHDT, CDR2 FYEKMQ (reference sequence). The CDR3 has 13 amino acids. The CDR3 sequence: CASSLQGPTEAFF. The CDR3 region has the DNA TGTGCCAGCAGCCTACAGGGCCCCACTGAAGCTTTCTTT.

The chain combines TRBV10-2 with TRBJ2-7, with a weak D call TRBD1 (6 bases). Trimming pared 8 bases from V and 2 bases from J, leaving 7 bases between. Germline CDR1 is WSHSY and CDR2 is SAAADI. The CDR3 has 11 amino acids. DNA for the CDR3: TGCGCCAGCGGACAGACCTACGAGCAGTACTTC. Its translation: CASGQTYEQYF.

The chain joins TRBV9 to TRBJ2-6, with D perhaps matching TRBD1 or TRBD2 (5 bases each). The CDR3 extends over 17 amino acids. Germline V lookup: CDR1 SGDLS, CDR2 YYNGEE. V dropped 0 bases and J dropped 2 bases, with 12 bases sitting between them. CDR3 region: CASSVVLGAAGANVLTF. The CDR3 nucleotides read TGTGCCAGCAGCGTAGTCCTCGGGGCGGCTGGGGCCAACGTCCTGACTTTC.

The chain links TRBV29-1 to TRBJ1-2, with 7 bases lining up with TRBD1. The CDR3 is made up of 13 amino acids. The germline V gene has CDR1 SQVTM and CDR2 ANQGSEA. After removal of 4 bases from V and 8 bases from J, the junction contained 10 bases not matched to a gene. The CDR3 nucleotides are TGCAGCGTTGGGTCCCCGGGACAGTCGGGCTACACCTTC. This encodes CSVGSPGQSGYTF.

The chain joins TRBV7-8 to TRBJ1-1, with D uncertain. Germline CDR1 reads SGHVS; CDR2 reads FQNEAQ. V was shortened by 3 bases and J by 3 bases, with 2 bases between the two germline ends. CDR3 size: 11 residues. For the CDR3, the DNA is TGTGCCAGCAGCTTGGACACTGAAGCTTTCTTT. Translated, it gives CASSLDTEAFF.